The sequence of this T cell receptor beta chain was determined in a study of cytomegalovirus exposure and HLA in healthy donors. The CDR3 is made up of 15 amino acids. Trimming stripped 5 bases from V and 1 base from J, with 15 bases between. Germline V gene sequence: CDR1 SGHTA, CDR2 FQGNSA. Vbeta (60) and Jbeta (13) primers were used in the PCR. The repertoire was sequenced with immunoSEQ multiplex PCR; TCRdb's copy has only in-frame clones and lacks some. Altogether roughly 180,000 clones are present, almost 80% being singletons, with the ten largest covering about 1.3%. The chain combines TRBV7-2 with TRBJ2-7; maybe TRBD1 (6 bases). The clonotype comes from a man aged 25-40 years in good health and CMV-seronegative. Material for sequencing was PBMCs. The chain's CDR3 is CASSVTGHGSYEQYF. The DNA of the CDR3 is TGTGCCAGCAGCGTCACGGGACACGGATCCTACGAGCAGTACTTC.